The rows below give T cell receptor beta chains drawn from one sample of a study of type 1 and type 2 diabetes patients. TCRdb re-analysed the multiplex PCR reads in MiXCR, keeping a single row per CDR3 protein. The top ten clones hold about 13% of a sample with fewer than 300,000 distinct CDR3 sequences, approximately 45% of them seen once. Specimen: peripheral blood mononuclear cells (PBMCs). These receptors all come from a man aged 18 to 30 with type 2 diabetes. The CDR3 runs from the conserved cysteine through the conserved F or W. Fields, in order: D gene, V gene, J gene, clone size, CDR3 protein, CDR3 DNA. The D gene is left open where the match is weak. The size entry is marked missing in some rows and otherwise reads once, few, many or a size class.

NA	TRBV6-6	TRBJ2-5	few	CASSSRLKETQYF	TGTGCCAGCAGTTCCAGACTGAAAGAGACCCAGTACTTC
TRBD2	TRBV19	TRBJ2-3	NA	CASSIGDSGADTQYF	TGTGCCAGTAGTATCGGAGATAGCGGGGCAGATACGCAGTATTTT
TRBD1	TRBV20-1	TRBJ1-1	NA	CSARDRTGGLEASF	TGCAGTGCTAGAGATCGGACAGGGGGCTTGGAAGCTTCCTTT
NA	TRBV4-1	TRBJ2-5	many	CASSQEETQYF	TGCGCCAGCAGCCAAGAAGAGACCCAGTACTTC
TRBD2	TRBV3-1	TRBJ2-1	NA	CASSQILAGEGNEQFF	TGTGCCAGCAGCCAAATACTAGCGGGAGAAGGCAATGAGCAGTTCTTC
NA	TRBV19	TRBJ2-7	few	CASRMTQGSSYEQYF	TGTGCCAGTAGGATGACACAGGGAAGCTCCTACGAGCAGTACTTC
TRBD1	TRBV9	TRBJ1-2	NA	CASSGDSFYGYTF	TGTGCCAGCAGCGGGGACAGCTTTTATGGCTACACCTTC
NA	TRBV10-3	TRBJ2-7	NA	CAISDGGAHEQYF	TGTGCCATCAGTGATGGGGGGGCCCACGAGCAGTACTTC
NA	TRBV6-4	TRBJ2-3	NA	CASSHRQDADTQYF	TGTGCCAGCAGCCACCGACAGGATGCAGATACGCAGTATTTT
NA	TRBV12-3/TRBV12-4	TRBJ2-1	NA	CASSLAPTGGGSHNEQFF	TGTGCCAGCAGTTTAGCCCCTACAGGGGGGGGGAGTCACAATGAGCAGTTCTTC
NA	TRBV7-2	TRBJ1-5	NA	CASGLQHGNQPQHF	TGTGCCAGCGGCTTACAGCATGGGAATCAGCCCCAGCATTTT
NA	TRBV10-1	TRBJ2-1	NA	CASSVTIYNEQFF	TGTGCCAGCAGCGTAACCATTTACAATGAGCAGTTCTTC
TRBD1	TRBV7-2	TRBJ1-1	NA	CASSNRDRGSTEAFF	TGTGCCAGCAGCAACCGGGACAGGGGAAGTACTGAAGCTTTCTTT
TRBD1	TRBV30	TRBJ1-6	NA	CALRTGASYNSPLHF	TGTGCCTTAAGGACAGGAGCCTCCTATAATTCACCCCTCCACTTT
NA	TRBV2	TRBJ1-1	NA	CASTERWDTEAFF	TGTGCCAGCACGGAGAGATGGGACACTGAAGCTTTCTTT
NA	TRBV6-5	TRBJ2-7	NA	CASSLEGSAYEQYF	TGTGCCAGCAGTTTAGAGGGGAGCGCCTACGAGCAGTACTTC
NA	TRBV6-5	TRBJ1-2	many	CASSYGDRYGYTF	TGTGCCAGCAGTTACGGGGACCGCTATGGCTACACCTTC